These T cell receptor beta chains were read from a single sample in a study of T-cell reconstitution after alpha-beta-depleted transplantation in children. TCRdb fed the PCR reads into MiXCR, producing one record per CDR3 protein. Of under 750,000 distinct CDR3 sequences in the sample, 20% to 25% were seen once. Sequenced here: PBMCs, mostly from graft donor cells, sampled 360 days after TCRalphabeta/CD19-depleted stem cell transplant. Receptor source: a boy under two years old who had a stem cell transplant for acute myeloid leukemia, so the T cells may come from the graft donor. CDR3s include the opening cysteine and the closing phenylalanine or tryptophan. Fields, in order: V gene, D gene, clone size, J gene, CDR3 protein, CDR3 DNA. The D gene is left open where the match is weak. The size field is filled for only some rows; it gives once, few, many or a size class.

V: TRBV30; D: NA; size: many; J: TRBJ2-3; CDR3: CAWHTDTQYF; DNA: TGTGCCTGGCATACAGATACGCAGTATTTT
V: TRBV9; D: NA; size: NA; J: TRBJ2-2; CDR3: CASTPLGQGNTGELFF; DNA: TGTGCCAGCACCCCCCTGGGGCAGGGGAACACCGGGGAGCTGTTTTTT
V: TRBV20-1; D: NA; size: many; J: TRBJ1-3; CDR3: CSAREGHRDSGNTIYF; DNA: TGCAGTGCTAGAGAGGGGCACAGGGATTCTGGAAACACCATATATTTT
V: TRBV29-1; D: NA; size: many; J: TRBJ2-1; CDR3: CSVEDRGSYNEQFF; DNA: TGCAGCGTTGAAGATCGAGGGTCCTACAATGAGCAGTTCTTC
V: TRBV7-3; D: TRBD2; size: NA; J: TRBJ2-3; CDR3: CASSVSGGTTDTQYF; DNA: TGTGCCAGCAGCGTTAGCGGGGGGACCACAGATACGCAGTATTTT
V: TRBV20-1; D: TRBD1; size: NA; J: TRBJ1-1; CDR3: CSARGLDRRFMNTEAFF; DNA: TGCAGTGCTAGGGGGCTGGACAGGAGATTTATGAACACTGAAGCTTTCTTT
V: TRBV6-4; D: TRBD1; size: few; J: TRBJ2-1; CDR3: CASSDGTGGINEQFF; DNA: TGTGCCAGCAGTGACGGGACAGGGGGGATCAATGAGCAGTTCTTC
V: TRBV27; D: TRBD2; size: NA; J: TRBJ2-7; CDR3: CASRLAAPYEQYF; DNA: TGTGCCAGTAGACTAGCGGCCCCCTACGAGCAGTACTTC
V: TRBV2; D: NA; size: once; J: TRBJ2-3; CDR3: CARSSTSSTDTQYF; DNA: TGTGCCAGAAGTTCGACCTCTAGCACAGATACGCAGTATTTT
V: TRBV2; D: NA; size: many; J: TRBJ2-3; CDR3: CASSRRGGTDTQYF; DNA: TGTGCCAGCAGCCGCAGGGGTGGCACAGATACGCAGTATTTT
V: TRBV20-1; D: TRBD2; size: NA; J: TRBJ2-1; CDR3: CSARERRGASYNEQFF; DNA: TGCAGTGCTAGAGAGCGGCGGGGGGCTTCGTACAATGAGCAGTTCTTC
V: TRBV12-3/TRBV12-4; D: TRBD1; size: many; J: TRBJ1-1; CDR3: CASSPWTGGADEAFF; DNA: TGTGCCAGCAGCCCCTGGACAGGGGGCGCAGATGAAGCTTTCTTT
V: TRBV20-1; D: NA; size: many; J: TRBJ1-5; CDR3: CSATKQGPNQPQHF; DNA: TGCAGTGCTACTAAACAGGGTCCTAATCAGCCCCAGCATTTT
V: TRBV6-4; D: TRBD2; size: NA; J: TRBJ2-3; CDR3: CASSPPSTLAGSSTDTQYF; DNA: TGTGCCAGCAGTCCCCCCTCAACTCTAGCGGGGTCTAGCACAGATACGCAGTATTTT
V: TRBV7-3; D: NA; size: many; J: TRBJ2-1; CDR3: CASSLGPSRAEPYNEQFF; DNA: TGTGCCAGCAGCTTGGGACCTTCTAGGGCAGAGCCCTACAATGAGCAGTTCTTC
V: TRBV20-1; D: TRBD2; size: NA; J: TRBJ2-7; CDR3: CSAVPPRASGGAEQYF; DNA: TGCAGTGCTGTACCGCCGCGGGCTAGCGGGGGCGCCGAGCAGTACTTC
V: TRBV4-1; D: NA; size: NA; J: TRBJ2-5; CDR3: CASSQSRGKETQYF; DNA: TGCGCCAGCAGCCAATCACGGGGGAAAGAGACCCAGTACTTC
V: TRBV20-1; D: TRBD1; size: NA; J: TRBJ1-5; CDR3: CSARYEGARTNQPQHF; DNA: TGCAGTGCTAGATACGAGGGGGCGCGAACCAATCAGCCCCAGCATTTT
V: TRBV24-1; D: NA; size: many; J: TRBJ1-4; CDR3: CATSDLYRPRDNEKLFF; DNA: TGTGCCACCAGTGATTTATACCGGCCAAGGGATAATGAAAAACTGTTTTTT
V: TRBV7-2; D: NA; size: many; J: TRBJ1-1; CDR3: CASSLVGLNTEAFF; DNA: TGTGCCAGCTCACTCGTCGGCCTGAACACTGAAGCTTTCTTT
V: TRBV6-5; D: NA; size: NA; J: TRBJ2-1; CDR3: CASSYSGYNEQFF; DNA: TGTGCCAGCAGTTACTCTGGATACAATGAGCAGTTCTTC
V: TRBV7-3; D: NA; size: NA; J: TRBJ2-7; CDR3: CASSLTRSANEQYF; DNA: TGTGCCAGCAGCTTAACTAGGTCGGCCAACGAGCAGTACTTC
V: TRBV4-3; D: NA; size: few; J: TRBJ1-4; CDR3: CASSQVRGTNEKLFF; DNA: TGCGCCAGCAGCCAAGTCCGAGGGACTAATGAAAAACTGTTTTTT
V: TRBV20-1; D: NA; size: few; J: TRBJ2-5; CDR3: CSARGVVDGETQYF; DNA: TGCAGTGCTAGAGGTGTCGTCGATGGAGAGACCCAGTACTTC
V: TRBV7-6; D: TRBD2; size: once; J: TRBJ2-1; CDR3: CASSLAGWTSGEHNEQFF; DNA: TGTGCCAGCAGCTTAGCGGGTTGGACTAGCGGGGAGCACAATGAGCAGTTCTTC
V: TRBV6-2/TRBV6-3; D: TRBD1; size: NA; J: TRBJ2-2; CDR3: CASSVTPGQGYTGELFF; DNA: TGTGCCAGCAGTGTAACACCGGGACAGGGATACACCGGGGAGCTGTTTTTT
V: TRBV24-1; D: TRBD1; size: NA; J: TRBJ2-1; CDR3: CATSDSYGTGADNEQFF; DNA: TGTGCCACCAGTGATTCCTACGGGACAGGGGCCGACAATGAGCAGTTCTTC
V: TRBV7-9; D: TRBD1; size: many; J: TRBJ2-3; CDR3: CASSSGQGQEYF; DNA: TGTGCCAGCAGCTCCGGACAGGGCCAAGAGTATTTT
V: TRBV28; D: NA; size: NA; J: TRBJ2-7; CDR3: CASTYMGGQYF; DNA: TGTGCCAGCACCTACATGGGGGGGCAGTACTTC
V: TRBV5-5; D: NA; size: NA; J: TRBJ2-6; CDR3: CASSNAVGGANVLTF; DNA: TGTGCCAGCAGTAACGCGGTGGGGGGGGCCAACGTCCTGACTTTC
V: TRBV5-6; D: NA; size: NA; J: TRBJ1-2; CDR3: CASSPWTRNYGYTF; DNA: TGTGCCAGCAGTCCCTGGACTCGGAACTATGGCTACACCTTC
V: TRBV6-6; D: NA; size: NA; J: TRBJ1-1; CDR3: CASSYSPGLGAFF; DNA: TGTGCCAGCAGTTACTCCCCCGGGCTGGGAGCTTTCTTT
V: TRBV29-1; D: NA; size: NA; J: TRBJ2-7; CDR3: CSVEFGAANTGEQYF; DNA: TGCAGCGTTGAATTTGGGGCGGCAAACACAGGGGAGCAGTACTTC
V: TRBV12-3/TRBV12-4; D: NA; size: few; J: TRBJ1-1; CDR3: CASRRDMNTEAFF; DNA: TGTGCCAGTCGGAGGGATATGAACACTGAAGCTTTCTTT
V: TRBV15; D: NA; size: once; J: TRBJ2-4; CDR3: CATSRVGTARNIQYF; DNA: TGTGCCACCAGCAGAGTGGGGACCGCAAGGAACATTCAGTACTTC
V: TRBV6-1; D: TRBD1; size: few; J: TRBJ2-7; CDR3: CASRPGQGRVYHEQYF; DNA: TGTGCCAGCAGACCTGGACAGGGTAGGGTATACCACGAGCAGTACTTC
V: TRBV12-3/TRBV12-4; D: NA; size: many; J: TRBJ2-5; CDR3: CASSPGLVAQYF; DNA: TGTGCCAGCAGTCCTGGCTTGGTAGCCCAGTACTTC
V: TRBV20-1; D: TRBD2; size: NA; J: TRBJ2-1; CDR3: CSASPLTSGLFNEQFF; DNA: TGCAGTGCTAGCCCCTTGACTAGCGGCCTTTTCAATGAGCAGTTCTTC
V: TRBV5-4; D: TRBD1; size: NA; J: TRBJ2-5; CDR3: CASSWDRAWKTQYF; DNA: TGTGCCAGCAGCTGGGACAGGGCTTGGAAGACCCAGTACTTC
V: TRBV10-2; D: NA; size: NA; J: TRBJ2-7; CDR3: CASSDVRVNEQYF; DNA: TGCGCCAGCAGTGATGTCAGGGTAAACGAGCAGTACTTC
V: TRBV20-1; D: NA; size: NA; J: TRBJ1-1; CDR3: CSAREGGNTEAFF; DNA: TGCAGTGCTAGAGAAGGGGGTAACACTGAAGCTTTCTTT